The text below deals with one T cell receptor (beta chain). Antigen: not known. Regions amplified from RNA transcripts were the TCR beta CDR3 regions. Primed by the HTBI set, a first-round RT-PCR was run on the TCR CDR3. TCRdb redid the calling of the multiplex PCR reads with MiXCR, one entry per CDR3 protein. The sample yields about 610,000 distinct CDR3 sequences, around 42% seen once. The data are from a study of T cells in Graves' hyperthyroidism and ophthalmopathy. The germline CDR1 and CDR2 sequences are SGHVS and FNYEAQ. Trimming cost V 3 bases and J 4 bases; bases outside gene matches: 16. The CDR3 covers 18 residues. Study-level findings and limits: In blood, most of the thyroid clonotypes expanded above 0.001 were also present. Through a model of 13 V-J features, ophthalmopathy was separated from stable hyperthyroidism.

The sequencing sample was made of peripheral blood or thyroid tissue (not recorded which). The chain links TRBV7-6 to TRBJ2-5, with 8 bases matching TRBD2. The clonotype was recovered from a woman aged 18-30 years with Graves' hyperthyroidism. The CDR3 nucleotides read TGTGCCAGCAGCTTCACCCGGGAGGGGGGAGATGGGGGAGAGACCCAGTACTTC. Its protein is CASSFTREGGDGGETQYF. Together with reference TRBV7-6 and TRBJ2-5, the CDR3 gives the full variable domain: GAGVSQSPRYKVTKRGQDVALRCDPISGHVSLYWYRQALGQGPEFLTYFNYEAQQDKSGLPNDRFSAERPEGSISTLTIQRTEQRDSAMYRCASSFTREGGDGGETQYFGPGTRLLVL.